Listed below are T cell receptor beta chains from one sample, sequenced in a study of T cell responses to AZD1222 COVID-19 vaccine. This table comes from immunoSEQ multiplex PCR, and its TCRdb copy is limited to in-frame clones, with some not included. The top ten hold roughly 1.5% of the sample, which has about 130,000 clones, around 89% seen once. The sequencing here drew on peripheral blood, taken on day 0 of AZD1222 vaccination. The origin of the receptors is an adult in good health. Each CDR3 is given with its conserved first and last residue. Each record gives: J gene, D gene, clone size, V gene, CDR3 DNA, CDR3 protein. The D gene is left open where the match is weak. Where a row states a size, it is once, few, many or the class of an expanded clone; other rows omit it.

>TRBJ2-3|TRBD2|once|TRBV24-1
TGTGCCACCAGTGATTTGGTAGCGGGAGATTCAGATACGCAGTATTTT
CATSDLVAGDSDTQYF
>TRBJ1-4|TRBD1|.|TRBV6-5
TGTGCCAGCAGTTCCCGTGGACAGGAACTGTTTTTT
CASSSRGQELFF
>TRBJ2-7|.|.|TRBV11-3
TGTGCCAGCAGCTTAGAGAGGGGAATTAGGAACGAGCAGTACTTC
CASSLERGIRNEQYF
>TRBJ2-3|TRBD1|.|TRBV6-5
TGTGCCAGCAGACGTCGGGACAGAAGCACAGATACGCAGTATTTT
CASRRRDRSTDTQYF
>TRBJ2-7|.|.|TRBV11-3
TGTGCCAGCAGCCCCCACGGTAGCTCCTACGAGCAGTACTTC
CASSPHGSSYEQYF
>TRBJ1-1|TRBD1|.|TRBV29-1
TGCAGCGTCCTGACAGGGGGCGGTAGAAACACTGAAGCTTTCTTT
CSVLTGGGRNTEAFF
>TRBJ2-3|.|.|TRBV20-1
TGCAGTGCTGATAACACAGATACGCAGTATTTT
CSADNTDTQYF
>TRBJ1-5|.|.|TRBV27
TGTGCCAGCAGTTATGGGGCCAGGGCGGATCAGCCCCAGCATTTT
CASSYGARADQPQHF
>TRBJ2-1|TRBD2|.|TRBV7-9
TGTGCCATCATCAATCGGGATCGACTAGCGGGGTTAAACAATGAGCAGTTCTTC
CAIINRDRLAGLNNEQFF
>TRBJ1-5|.|.|TRBV18
TGTGCCAGCTCACCAAACCGTGGGGCGGAGCAGCCCCAGCATTTT
CASSPNRGAEQPQHF
>TRBJ1-3|.|.|TRBV19
TGTGCCAGTAGTATTTGGCCCTTCGACAGAGGCTCTGGAAACACCATATATTTT
CASSIWPFDRGSGNTIYF
>TRBJ2-7|.|.|TRBV9
TGTGCCAGCAGCCCACGGTGGGAGAGGGAGCAGTACTTC
CASSPRWEREQYF
>TRBJ2-7|.|.|TRBV27
TGTGCCAGCAGTTATAGCGGAGCTTACGAGCAGTACTTC
CASSYSGAYEQYF
>TRBJ1-1|.|few|TRBV4-1
TGCGCCAGCAGCCAAGGGAACTCCGGGGGCACTGAAGCTTTCTTT
CASSQGNSGGTEAFF
>TRBJ2-7|.|.|TRBV11-2
TGTGCCAGCAGCGACTACGAGCAGTACTTC
CASSDYEQYF
>TRBJ2-2|.|once|TRBV9
TGTGCCAGCAGCCCCAAACCCACCTGGACAGCGAACACCGGGGAGCTGTTTTTT
CASSPKPTWTANTGELFF
>TRBJ1-2|TRBD1|.|TRBV10-1
TGCGCCAGCAGTGAGGGGACAGGGGATGGCTACACCTTC
CASSEGTGDGYTF
>TRBJ1-1|.|.|TRBV21-1
TGTGCCGTCCAAATGTGCGGCACTGAAGCTTTCTTT
CAVQMCGTEAFF
>TRBJ2-7|TRBD1|.|TRBV19
TGTGCCAGTAGTATAGAACAGGGGGACTACGAGCAGTACTTC
CASSIEQGDYEQYF
>TRBJ1-6|.|.|TRBV28
TGTGCCATCGTGGCGCGTGGGAATTCACCCCTCCACTTT
CAIVARGNSPLHF
>TRBJ2-7|.|.|TRBV11-3
TGTGCCATCAGTAGAGAGGGATCCTACGAGCAGTACTTC
CAISREGSYEQYF
>TRBJ2-1|.|.|TRBV30
TGTGCCTATCTGAGCTCCTACAATGAGCAGTTCTTC
CAYLSSYNEQFF
>TRBJ2-5|TRBD2|.|TRBV4-1
TGCGCCAGCAGCCAAGGCCCTAGCGGGGGGCAAGAGACCCAGTACTTC
CASSQGPSGGQETQYF
>TRBJ2-7|.|.|TRBV4-1
TGCGCCAGCAGCCAATACCACGACAGCGTCTACGAGCAGTACTTC
CASSQYHDSVYEQYF
>TRBJ2-7|.|.|TRBV9
TGTGCCAGCAGCGTAGAGGAGGGACACGGCTACGAGCAGTACTTC
CASSVEEGHGYEQYF
>TRBJ2-7|.|.|TRBV3-1/TRBV3-2
TGTGCCAGCAGCCAAGATCCGGCAGGCTACGAGCAGTACTTC
CASSQDPAGYEQYF
>TRBJ1-4|TRBD1|.|TRBV5-8
TGTGCCAGCAGCTTCAGGGGGCGCCGGGATGAAAAACTGTTTTTT
CASSFRGRRDEKLFF
>TRBJ1-2|.|.|TRBV3-1/TRBV3-2
TGTGCCAGCAGCCTCCAGGGGAACTATGGCTACACCTTC
CASSLQGNYGYTF
>TRBJ1-4|.|.|TRBV9
TGTGCCAGCAGCGTCTTCCCTAATGAAAAACTGTTTTTT
CASSVFPNEKLFF
>TRBJ1-1|.|.|TRBV12-3/TRBV12-4
TGTGCCAGCAGGCCCAGACCCGAAGCTGAAGCTTTCTTT
CASRPRPEAEAFF
>TRBJ2-3|TRBD2|.|TRBV6-1
TGTGCCAGCAGTGGACTAGCGGGAGTCGTGAGCACAGATACGCAGTATTTT
CASSGLAGVVSTDTQYF
>TRBJ2-2|TRBD1|few|TRBV6-4
TGTGCCAGCAGTGTACAGGGGGCTACCGGGGAGCTGTTTTTT
CASSVQGATGELFF
>TRBJ2-7|TRBD2|once|TRBV27
TGTGCCAGCAGTTCCGGGACTACCTACGAGCAGTACTTC
CASSSGTTYEQYF
>TRBJ1-5|.|.|TRBV6-2/TRBV6-3
TGTGCCAGCAGTTTTTCGTGGGGGAGTCAGCCCCAGCATTTT
CASSFSWGSQPQHF
>TRBJ2-7|TRBD2|.|TRBV27
TGTGCCAGCAGTTTATGGGGGGGCGAGCGGGAGTTTCCCTACGAGCAGTACTTC
CASSLWGGEREFPYEQYF
>TRBJ1-1|.|.|TRBV11-3
TGTGCCAGCAGCTTACAGGGGAACACTGAAGCTTTCTTT
CASSLQGNTEAFF
>TRBJ1-1|.|.|TRBV11-2
TGTGCCAGCAGCTTCAGGTTTCTGGACACTGAAGCTTTCTTT
CASSFRFLDTEAFF
>TRBJ1-2|TRBD1|.|TRBV2
TGTGCCAGCACCGAAACAGGGGGCGCCGGGCATGGCTACACCTTC
CASTETGGAGHGYTF
>TRBJ2-1|.|.|TRBV7-9
TGTGCCAGCAGCTCGACTAGGCCTAGGGCCTACAATGAGCAGTTCTTC
CASSSTRPRAYNEQFF
>TRBJ1-1|.|.|TRBV6-1
TGTGCCAGCAGTGAAGGGGTTTCTCGGGACACTGAAGCTTTCTTT
CASSEGVSRDTEAFF